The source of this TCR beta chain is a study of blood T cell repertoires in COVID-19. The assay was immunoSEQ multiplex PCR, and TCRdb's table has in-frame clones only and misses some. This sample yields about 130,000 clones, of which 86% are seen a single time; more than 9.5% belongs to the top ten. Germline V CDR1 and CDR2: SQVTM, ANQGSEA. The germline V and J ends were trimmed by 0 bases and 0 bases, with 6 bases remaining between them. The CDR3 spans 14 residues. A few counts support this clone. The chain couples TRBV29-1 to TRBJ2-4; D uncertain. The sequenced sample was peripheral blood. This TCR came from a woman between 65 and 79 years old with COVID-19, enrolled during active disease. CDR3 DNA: TGCAGCGTTGAAGAGGCCTTAGCCAAAAACATTCAGTACTTC. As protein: CSVEEALAKNIQYF. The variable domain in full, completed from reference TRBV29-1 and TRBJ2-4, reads SAVISQKPSRDICQRGTSLTIQCQVDSQVTMMFWYRQQPGQSLTLIATANQGSEATYESGFVIDKFPISRPNLTFSTLTVSNMSPEDSSIYLCSVEEALAKNIQYFGAGTRLSVL.